This T cell receptor beta chain was captured in a study of Graves' ophthalmopathy and Graves' hyperthyroidism. Overall study findings and caveats: Clonotypes were expanded in thyroid at above 0.001 frequency, and most also appeared in blood.

This clonotype appeared many times. Its specificity is not known. RNA served as the template for amplifying TCR beta CDR3 regions. The library came from an HTBI-primed first-round RT-PCR and a second-round multiplex PCR. TCRdb re-called the multiplex PCR reads through MiXCR, storing one row per CDR3 protein. This sample carries a few hundred thousand distinct CDR3 sequences, roughly 15% of them seen once, and the ten largest clones take roughly 2.4%. The CDR3 is 14 amino acids. The ends were cut back, 2 bases at V and 1 base at J, with 8 bases in the middle. Hyperthyroidism showing no ophthalmopathy within 18 months of follow-up was stable. Orbital computed tomography, thyroid ultrasound, TRAb, serum thyroxine and clinical symptoms formed the basis of diagnosis. The PBMCs had their origin in 8.5 to 10 ml of fresh peripheral blood.

The rearrangement links TRBV12-3 or TRBV12-4 to TRBJ2-5; D is unresolved. Specimen: peripheral blood. This TCR derives from an adult woman with stable Graves' hyperthyroidism. CDR3 region: CASSLPDLQETQYF. The CDR3 DNA follows: TGTGCCAGCAGTTTACCGGATCTCCAAGAGACCCAGTACTTC.